Sequencing of this T cell receptor (beta chain) was carried out in a study of CD8 T cells in Susac syndrome. Germline V gives CDR1 SQVTM, CDR2 ANQGSEA. This CDR3 is 11 amino acids long. Trimming cost V 7 bases and J 13 bases, with 17 bases left between them. Reverse transcription used 0.5 to 1 ug RNA and random hexamers. Each CDR3 protein is one row after TCRdb ran MiXCR on the immunoSEQ multiplex PCR reads. The data contain about 200,000 distinct CDR3 sequences, roughly 94% of them singletons. The V gene is TRBV29-1, the J gene TRBJ2-1; D is tentatively TRBD1 or TRBD2 (5 bases each). This receptor was identified in a human donor in good health. The sample comprised CD4+ T cells from PBMCs. The CDR3 coding sequence is TGCAGCGGAGCAGGGATTCCGGGACAGTTCTTC. Translation gives CSGAGIPGQFF.